This T cell receptor (beta chain) was captured in a study of response to subunit inactivated influenza vaccine. V gave up 6 bases and J gave up 0 bases; unmatched junction bases: 10. Germline assignment: CDR1 SNHLY and CDR2 FYNNEI. This CDR3 has 17 residues. This clonotype was counted a few times. Its specificity is not known. Regarding the study as a whole: Few additional T cells are recruited per seasonal influenza vaccination, authors suggested.

TCRdb re-called the RT-PCR reads with MiXCR, one entry per CDR3 protein. Of 500,000 to 600,000 distinct CDR3 sequences listed, around 15% were seen once; the top ten hold roughly 10%. V is TRBV2 and J is TRBJ2-2, with 7 bases that match TRBD2. This sequence originates from a middle-aged man who received an inactivated influenza vaccine. This material consisted of PBMCs from blood, taken roughly 12 days after vaccination. CDR3 sequence: CASSPWPSGPNTGELFF. The CDR3 region has the DNA TGTGCCAGCAGCCCCTGGCCTAGCGGACCGAACACCGGGGAGCTGTTTTTT.